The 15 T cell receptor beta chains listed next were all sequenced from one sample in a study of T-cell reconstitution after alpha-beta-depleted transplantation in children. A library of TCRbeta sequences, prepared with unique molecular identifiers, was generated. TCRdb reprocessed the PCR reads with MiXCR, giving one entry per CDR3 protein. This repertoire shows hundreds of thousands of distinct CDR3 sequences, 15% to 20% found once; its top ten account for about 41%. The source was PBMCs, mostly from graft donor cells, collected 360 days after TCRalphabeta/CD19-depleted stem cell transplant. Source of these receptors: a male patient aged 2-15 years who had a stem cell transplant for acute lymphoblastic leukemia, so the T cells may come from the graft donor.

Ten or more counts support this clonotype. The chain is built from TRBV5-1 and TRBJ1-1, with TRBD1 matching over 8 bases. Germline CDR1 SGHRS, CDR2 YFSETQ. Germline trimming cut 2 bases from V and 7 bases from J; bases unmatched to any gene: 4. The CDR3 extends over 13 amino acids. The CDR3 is CASSLQGVGEAFF. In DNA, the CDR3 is TGCGCCAGCAGCTTACAGGGGGTAGGTGAAGCTTTCTTT.

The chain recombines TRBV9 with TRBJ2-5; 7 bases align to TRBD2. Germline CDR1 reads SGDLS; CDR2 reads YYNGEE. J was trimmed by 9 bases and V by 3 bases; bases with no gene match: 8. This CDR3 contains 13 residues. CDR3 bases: TGTGCCAGCAGCGCAGGACTAGAGGTAGCCCAGTACTTC. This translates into CASSAGLEVAQYF.

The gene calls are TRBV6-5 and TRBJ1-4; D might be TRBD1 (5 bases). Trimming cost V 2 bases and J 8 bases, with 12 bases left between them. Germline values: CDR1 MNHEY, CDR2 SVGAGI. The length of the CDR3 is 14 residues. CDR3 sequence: CASSYRGYGEKLFF. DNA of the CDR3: TGTGCCAGCAGTTACCGGGGGTACGGGGAAAAACTGTTTTTT.

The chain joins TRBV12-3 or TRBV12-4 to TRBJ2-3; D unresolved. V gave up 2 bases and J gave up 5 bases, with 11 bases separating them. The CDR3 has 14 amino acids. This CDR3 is CASSLSRKRDTQYF. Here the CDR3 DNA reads TGTGCCAGCAGTTTATCCAGGAAAAGAGATACGCAGTATTTT.

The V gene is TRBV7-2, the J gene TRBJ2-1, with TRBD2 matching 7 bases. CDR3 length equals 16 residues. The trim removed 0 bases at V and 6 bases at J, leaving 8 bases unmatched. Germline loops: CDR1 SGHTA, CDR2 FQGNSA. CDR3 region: CASSLAAREMSNEQFF. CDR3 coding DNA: TGTGCCAGCAGCTTAGCCGCGCGGGAGATGAGCAATGAGCAGTTCTTC. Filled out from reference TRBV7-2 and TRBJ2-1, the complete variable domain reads GAGVSQSPSNKVTEKGKDVELRCDPISGHTALYWYRQSLGQGLEFLIYFQGNSAPDKSGLPSDRFSAERTGGSVSTLTIQRTQQEDSAVYLCASSLAAREMSNEQFFGPGTRLTVL.

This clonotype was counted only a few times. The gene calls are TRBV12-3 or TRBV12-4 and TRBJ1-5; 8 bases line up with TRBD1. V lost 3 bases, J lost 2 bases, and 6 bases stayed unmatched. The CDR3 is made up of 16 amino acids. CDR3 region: CASSFGLGQGNQPQHF. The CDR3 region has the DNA TGTGCCAGCAGTTTCGGTTTGGGACAGGGCAATCAGCCCCAGCATTTT.

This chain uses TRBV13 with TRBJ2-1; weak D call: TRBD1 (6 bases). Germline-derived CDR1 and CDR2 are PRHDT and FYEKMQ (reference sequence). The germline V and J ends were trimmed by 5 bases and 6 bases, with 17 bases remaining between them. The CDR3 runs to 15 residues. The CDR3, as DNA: TGTGCCAGCAGCCCAAGGGGGAGACCCCTCAATGAGCAGTTCTTC. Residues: CASSPRGRPLNEQFF.

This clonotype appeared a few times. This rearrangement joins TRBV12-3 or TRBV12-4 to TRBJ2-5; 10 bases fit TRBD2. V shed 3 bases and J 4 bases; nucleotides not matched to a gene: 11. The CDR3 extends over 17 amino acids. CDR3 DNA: TGTGCCAGCAGTTTTACGACGAGCGGGAGGGCCAGAGAGACCCAGTACTTC. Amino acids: CASSFTTSGRARETQYF.

Written as DNA, the CDR3 is TGTGCCAGCAGCGTAGATGGGGGAACACTTTACGAGCAGTACTTC. Translating gives CASSVDGGTLYEQYF. This rearrangement joins TRBV9 to TRBJ2-7, with D perhaps TRBD1 or TRBD2 (5 bases each). From germline, CDR1 is SGDLS and CDR2 YYNGEE. The CDR3 totals 15 residues. V lost 0 bases and J lost 4, with 14 bases in between.

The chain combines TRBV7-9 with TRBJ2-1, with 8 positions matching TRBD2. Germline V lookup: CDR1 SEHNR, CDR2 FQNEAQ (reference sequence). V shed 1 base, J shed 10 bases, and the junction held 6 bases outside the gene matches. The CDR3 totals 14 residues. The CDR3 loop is CASSLDGLAGEQFF. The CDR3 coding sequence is TGTGCCAGCAGCTTAGATGGACTAGCAGGGGAGCAGTTCTTC.

The CDR3 sequence: CASNNWQDSGNTIYF. For the CDR3, the DNA is TGTGCCAGCAATAACTGGCAGGACTCTGGAAACACCATATATTTT. V usage is TRBV12-3 or TRBV12-4 and J usage is TRBJ1-3; D unresolved. This CDR3 is 15 amino acids long. V was shortened by 7 bases and J by 0 bases, with 13 bases between the two germline ends.

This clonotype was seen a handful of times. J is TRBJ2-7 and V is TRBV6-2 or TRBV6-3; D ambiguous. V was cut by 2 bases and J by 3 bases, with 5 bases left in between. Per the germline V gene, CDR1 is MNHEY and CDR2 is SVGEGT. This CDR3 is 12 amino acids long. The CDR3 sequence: CASSYVGYEQYF. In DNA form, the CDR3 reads TGTGCCAGCAGTTACGTAGGCTACGAGCAGTACTTC.

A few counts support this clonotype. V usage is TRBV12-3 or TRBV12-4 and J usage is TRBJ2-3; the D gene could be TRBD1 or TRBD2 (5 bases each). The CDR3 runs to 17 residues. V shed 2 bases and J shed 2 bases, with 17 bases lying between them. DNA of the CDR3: TGTGCCAGCAGTTTACCCCTTTGGGGACCACACACAGATACGCAGTATTTT. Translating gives CASSLPLWGPHTDTQYF.

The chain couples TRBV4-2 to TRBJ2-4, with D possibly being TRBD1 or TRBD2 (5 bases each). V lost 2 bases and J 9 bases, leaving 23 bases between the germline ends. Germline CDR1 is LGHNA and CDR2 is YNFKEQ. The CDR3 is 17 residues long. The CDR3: CASSQNVAWGKGSIQYF. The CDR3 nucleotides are TGTGCCAGCAGCCAAAACGTCGCGTGGGGGAAAGGAAGCATTCAGTACTTC.

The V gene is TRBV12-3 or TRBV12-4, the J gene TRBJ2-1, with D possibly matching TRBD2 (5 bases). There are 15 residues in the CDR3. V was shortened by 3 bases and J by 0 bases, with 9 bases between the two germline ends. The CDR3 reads CASSFRRPSYNEQFF. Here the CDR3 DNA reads TGTGCCAGCAGTTTCAGGAGGCCCTCCTACAATGAGCAGTTCTTC.